This T cell receptor beta chain was sequenced in a study of T cells after yellow fever vaccination. General study points: The secondary T-cell response peaked on day 5, not day 15, but was weaker.

TCRdb ran MiXCR on the 5' RACE reads and lists one entry per CDR3 protein. The sample has hundreds of thousands of distinct CDR3 sequences; roughly 3.5% are singletons. From germline, CDR1 is SSHAT and CDR2 FNYEAQ (reference sequence). This CDR3 is 15 amino acids long. This clonotype was observed at least ten times. Antigen: not known. The junction departs from germline at one end; a sequencing error may be responsible. This material consisted of PBMCs, taken on the day of the yellow fever booster vaccination. J is TRBJ2-1 and V is TRBV7-7; D is ambiguous. This TCR was sampled from a man younger than 30 who received the YFV17D yellow fever vaccine. The CDR3 region is CASSLNEDSYNEQFF. The CDR3 nucleotides read TGTGCTAGCAGCTTAAATGAAGACTCCTACAATGAGCAGTTCTTC. Together with reference TRBV7-7 and TRBJ2-1, the CDR3 gives the full variable domain: GAGVSQSPRYKVTKRGQDVTLRCDPISSHATLYWYQQALGQGPEFLTYFNYEAQPDKSGLPSDRFSAERPEGSISTLTIQRTEQRDSAMYRCASSLNEDSYNEQFFGPGTRLTVL.